This TCR beta chain was sequenced in a study of blood T cell repertoires in COVID-19. Germline CDR1 and CDR2: MNHEY and SMNVEV (reference sequence). CDR3 length: 15 residues. V was clipped by 4 bases and J by 12 bases; unmatched bases: 10. Per the study methods: Estimated nucleated cell counts came from reference gene primer amplification. Profiled with immunoSEQ multiplex PCR; TCRdb holds only in-frame clones, not every one. The D gene and trimming were derived from the DNA, and the V and J assignments and clone size from that table. The repertoire has under 400,000 clones, nearly 90% of them found once; the top ten carry 6.5%.

The rearrangement joins TRBV27 to TRBJ2-1; 12 bases fit TRBD2. The sequence came from a man in his late teens or twenties with active or convalescent COVID-19. The sequencing input was peripheral blood. The CDR3 sequence is CASSSPGLAGLGQFF. CDR3 nucleotides: TGTGCCAGCAGTTCGCCGGGACTAGCGGGCCTGGGGCAGTTCTTC.